These T cell receptor beta chains were read from a single sample in a study of blood T cell repertoires in COVID-19. Here immunoSEQ multiplex PCR was the method, and the copy in TCRdb shows in-frame clones only, minus some. The data contain 120,000 or so clones, around 82% of them singletons. Specimen: peripheral blood. These receptors all come from a man older than 75 with active or convalescent COVID-19. Both conserved end residues are part of each CDR3. The order of the fields is D gene, J gene, V gene, clone size, CDR3 DNA, CDR3 protein. A D gene is named only where the DNA matches it firmly. Not every row has a clone size; where given, it reads once, few, many or a size class.

>TRBD1|TRBJ2-5|TRBV5-1|NA
TGCGCCAGCAGCTTGGGACAGGGGTCGGCAGAGACCCAGTACTTC
CASSLGQGSAETQYF
>NA|TRBJ2-3|TRBV18|NA
TGTGCCAGCTCACCGTTCGGGGAAAGAGGAAGTACGCAGTATTTT
CASSPFGERGSTQYF
>NA|TRBJ1-4|TRBV3-1/TRBV3-2|NA
TGTGCCAGCAGCCAAACCAGTGAAAAACTGTTTTTT
CASSQTSEKLFF
>TRBD2|TRBJ2-7|TRBV10-3|NA
TGTGCCATCAGTGAGACTAGCGGAGGGACCTACGAGCAGTACTTC
CAISETSGGTYEQYF
>TRBD1|TRBJ2-7|TRBV4-1|NA
TGCGCCAGCAGCCAAGATGTAACGGGACAGCCTTACGAGCAGTACTTC
CASSQDVTGQPYEQYF
>NA|TRBJ2-1|TRBV5-1|NA
TGCGCCAGCAGCTCGCAGGGGGGCGGCATTTTGAATGAGCAGTTCTTC
CASSSQGGGILNEQFF
>NA|TRBJ1-6|TRBV7-3|NA
TGTGCCAGCAGCGATAACAGGGTTTGGAATTCACCCCTCCACTTT
CASSDNRVWNSPLHF
>TRBD1|TRBJ1-2|TRBV7-2|NA
TGTGCCAGCAGCGCCTACGGGGGAGCAGGGGGTGGCTACACCTTC
CASSAYGGAGGGYTF
>NA|TRBJ2-7|TRBV12-3/TRBV12-4|NA
TGTGCCAGCAGAAAGAGCGAGAGTCCCGAGCAGTACTTC
CASRKSESPEQYF
>NA|TRBJ2-4|TRBV5-1|NA
TGCGCCAGCAGCTTGGTTGGGGGACAAGCCAAAAACATTCAGTACTTC
CASSLVGGQAKNIQYF
>TRBD2|TRBJ2-1|TRBV11-3|few
TGTGCCAGCAGCTCTGGCGGGGGGGCCTACAATGAGCAGTTCTTC
CASSSGGGAYNEQFF
>NA|TRBJ1-1|TRBV4-3|NA
TGCGCCAGCAGCCAAGTGGCGGACACTAACACTGAAGCTTTCTTT
CASSQVADTNTEAFF
>NA|TRBJ1-2|TRBV28|NA
TGTGCCAGCAGTATTACAGGGAGTTATGGCTACACCTTC
CASSITGSYGYTF
>TRBD2|TRBJ2-3|TRBV10-3|NA
TGTGCCATCAGTGATAGCGGGGGTACAGATACGCAGTATTTT
CAISDSGGTDTQYF
>NA|TRBJ1-5|TRBV7-3|NA
TGTGCCAGCAGCTTAGACAGTAGAACCAATCAGCCCCAGCATTTT
CASSLDSRTNQPQHF
>TRBD1|TRBJ2-7|TRBV3-1/TRBV3-2|NA
TGTGCCAGCAGCCAAAGATCTCCGGGACAGGGGGCCTACGAGCAGTACTTC
CASSQRSPGQGAYEQYF
>TRBD1|TRBJ2-4|TRBV28|NA
TGTGCCAGCAGTTTACCGGGACAGGGGAAAAACATTCAGTACTTC
CASSLPGQGKNIQYF
>TRBD1|TRBJ1-4|TRBV11-2|NA
TGTGCCAGCAGCAAAGGACAGGGGGCATCTAATGAAAAACTGTTTTTT
CASSKGQGASNEKLFF
>NA|TRBJ2-6|TRBV18|NA
TGTGCCAGCTCACCAGGGCAGGGTACCGGGGCCAACGTCCTGACTTTC
CASSPGQGTGANVLTF
>TRBD2|TRBJ2-7|TRBV6-2/TRBV6-3|NA
TGTGCCAGCAACCCTAGCGGGGCCTCCTACGAGCAGTACTTC
CASNPSGASYEQYF
>NA|TRBJ2-3|TRBV25-1|NA
TGTGCCAGCAGTGGATCCGGGGGGCCGGATACGCAGTATTTT
CASSGSGGPDTQYF
>TRBD1|TRBJ2-1|TRBV9|NA
TGTGCCAGCAGCGAGGGGACAGGGGGCGCGGGATACAATGAGCAGTTCTTC
CASSEGTGGAGYNEQFF
>NA|TRBJ2-1|TRBV5-1|NA
TGCGCCAGCAGCTTGGTCGGCAGGGAAAACTACAATGAGCAGTTCTTC
CASSLVGRENYNEQFF
>NA|TRBJ1-2|TRBV28|NA
TGTGCCAGCAGTTTAGTGGGGGGTGGCTACACCTTC
CASSLVGGGYTF
>NA|TRBJ2-7|TRBV30|NA
TGTGCCTGGAGTCGGGCTAGCCCCTACGAGCAGTACTTC
CAWSRASPYEQYF
>TRBD2|TRBJ2-7|TRBV5-1|NA
TGCGCCAGCAGCTTGCGATGGGTGGCTAGCGGGGGCTATGGCGAGCAGTACTTC
CASSLRWVASGGYGEQYF
>TRBD1|TRBJ2-7|TRBV7-2|NA
TGTGCCAGCAGCTTAACAGGGGTACCGTACGAGCAGTACTTC
CASSLTGVPYEQYF
>TRBD1|TRBJ1-4|TRBV4-1|NA
TGCGCCAGCAGCCCGACAGGGGCCGAAAAACTGTTTTTT
CASSPTGAEKLFF
>NA|TRBJ2-1|TRBV6-2/TRBV6-3|NA
TGTGCCAGCAGCCTCGAGGTCTACAATGAGCAGTTCTTC
CASSLEVYNEQFF
>NA|TRBJ2-2|TRBV4-1|NA
TGCGCCAGCAGTTATACCGGGGAGCTGTTTTTT
CASSYTGELFF
>NA|TRBJ1-1|TRBV27|few
TGTGCCAGCAGTTTCCTGTTTAAGAACACTGAAGCTTTCTTT
CASSFLFKNTEAFF
>NA|TRBJ2-3|TRBV3-1/TRBV3-2|NA
TGTGCCAGCAGCCAAGGTACTTCCACTAGCACAGATACGCAGTATTTT
CASSQGTSTSTDTQYF
>NA|TRBJ1-2|TRBV7-8|NA
TGTGCCAGCAGCTCGTACCACGAGGATGGCTACACCTTC
CASSSYHEDGYTF
>TRBD1|TRBJ1-2|TRBV11-2|NA
TGTGCCAGCAGCCAGGGACAGTATGGCTACACCTTC
CASSQGQYGYTF
>TRBD1|TRBJ2-3|TRBV2|NA
TGTGCCAGCGGACGAAAGGGGGCCACAGATACGCAGTATTTT
CASGRKGATDTQYF
>TRBD1|TRBJ2-3|TRBV9|NA
TGTGCCAGCAGCGTAGCTACACCGGGACAGGGGACTAGCACAGATACGCAGTATTTT
CASSVATPGQGTSTDTQYF
>TRBD2|TRBJ2-5|TRBV7-2|NA
TGTGCCAGCAGTCCTACTAGCGGGGGGCAAGAGACCCAGTACTTC
CASSPTSGGQETQYF
>TRBD1|TRBJ1-2|TRBV6-5|NA
TGTGCCAGCAGGACGCCGGGACAGGGCGTCTCTGGCTACACCTTC
CASRTPGQGVSGYTF
>NA|TRBJ1-1|TRBV6-5|many
TGTGCCAGCAGTCAACAGGGGAACACTGAAGCTTTCTTT
CASSQQGNTEAFF
>TRBD2|TRBJ2-7|TRBV11-2|NA
TGTGCCAGCAGTTCGCGACTAGCGGGGGCCTTCGGCGAGCAGTACTTC
CASSSRLAGAFGEQYF
>NA|TRBJ2-1|TRBV5-4|NA
TGTGCCAGCAGCTTGTATGCGGGGGCGAGCTCCTACAATGAGCAGTTCTTC
CASSLYAGASSYNEQFF
>NA|TRBJ1-3|TRBV29-1|NA
TGCAGCGTTGAAGTGACAAACCGAAACACCATATATTTT
CSVEVTNRNTIYF
>NA|TRBJ2-7|TRBV18|NA
TGTGCCAGCTCACCACGAGCGCAGAACTACGAGCAGTACTTC
CASSPRAQNYEQYF
>NA|TRBJ2-4|TRBV2|once
TGTGCCAGCAGTGGGACAGATGTAGCCAAAAACATTCAGTACTTC
CASSGTDVAKNIQYF
>TRBD2|TRBJ2-2|TRBV5-4|NA
TGTGCCAGCAGCTTGGAACGGGGGGGGAACACCGGGGAGCTGTTTTTT
CASSLERGGNTGELFF
>NA|TRBJ1-5|TRBV6-6|NA
TGTGCCAGCACCCTGGGGGGGCGCTTCAATCAGCCCCAGCATTTT
CASTLGGRFNQPQHF
>TRBD1|TRBJ1-5|TRBV2|NA
TGTGCCAGCAGTAAAACAGGGGGCGAGAGCAATCAGCCCCAGCATTTT
CASSKTGGESNQPQHF
>NA|TRBJ1-6|TRBV4-2|NA
TGTGCCAGCAGCCAAGAATATTACAGGAGCAGGGCCTATAATTCACCCCTCCACTTT
CASSQEYYRSRAYNSPLHF
>NA|TRBJ2-7|TRBV2|few
TGTGCCAGCAACGGGGTCGGCTCCTACGAGCAGTACTTC
CASNGVGSYEQYF
>TRBD1|TRBJ2-4|TRBV10-3|NA
TGTGCCATCAGTGAATGGACAGGGGGATCCAAAAACATTCAGTACTTC
CAISEWTGGSKNIQYF